This TCR beta chain was obtained from a study of shared clonotypes between healthy human individuals. Study-wide results and caveats: Relative to memory subsets, naive subsets generally showed larger estimated richness. Depth was large, yet rarefaction showed that sorted-subset sequencing was incomplete. Compared with clonotypes that all four donors shared, non-shared clonotypes had lower generation probabilities.

To note about this clone: Its antigen is still unknown.

V was pared by 3 bases and J by 4 bases, with 31 bases between. The CDR3 length is 21 residues. Germline CDR1 reads LNHDA; CDR2 reads SQIVND (reference sequence). Naive-designated CD8 cells lacked CD45RO, were positively enriched for CCR7, and omitted terminally differentiated effector memory CD45RA+ cells. The method was immunoSEQ multiplex PCR; TCRdb's version includes in-frame clones alone and lacks a portion of them. The sample has about 2.2 million clones, 85% to 95% seen once. Input material: naive CD8+ T cells from PBMCs. The chain joins TRBV19 to TRBJ1-3; maybe TRBD1 (5 bases). The receptor's source is a man younger than 35 in good health. Some clones in this sample may be carry-over from other donors' samples. The CDR3 loop reads CASSIRPGRLRPGVEGNTIYF. For the CDR3, the DNA is TGTGCCAGTAGTATCCGCCCGGGGCGCCTGCGGCCCGGGGTTGAAGGAAACACCATATATTTT.